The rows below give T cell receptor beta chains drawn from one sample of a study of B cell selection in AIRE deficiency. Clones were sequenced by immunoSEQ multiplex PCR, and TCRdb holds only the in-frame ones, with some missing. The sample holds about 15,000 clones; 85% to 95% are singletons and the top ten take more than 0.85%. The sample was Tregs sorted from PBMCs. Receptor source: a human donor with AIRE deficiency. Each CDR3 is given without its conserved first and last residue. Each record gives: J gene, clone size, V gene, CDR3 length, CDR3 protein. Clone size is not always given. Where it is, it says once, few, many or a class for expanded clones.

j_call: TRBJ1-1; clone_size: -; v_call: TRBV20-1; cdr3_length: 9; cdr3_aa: SADLWAEAF
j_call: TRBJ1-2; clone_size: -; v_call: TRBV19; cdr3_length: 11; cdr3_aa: ASSIRGLYGYT
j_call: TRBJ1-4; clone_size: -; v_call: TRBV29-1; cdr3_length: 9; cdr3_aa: SVEEGEKLF
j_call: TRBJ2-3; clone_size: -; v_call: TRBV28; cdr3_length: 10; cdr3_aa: ASRSDTDTQY
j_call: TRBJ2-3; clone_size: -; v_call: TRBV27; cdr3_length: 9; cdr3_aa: ASSFFDTQY
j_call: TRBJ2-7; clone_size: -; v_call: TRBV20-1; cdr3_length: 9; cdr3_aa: SAETSYEQY
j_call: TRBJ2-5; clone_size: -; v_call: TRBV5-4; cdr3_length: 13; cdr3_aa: ATRTSGSLQETQY
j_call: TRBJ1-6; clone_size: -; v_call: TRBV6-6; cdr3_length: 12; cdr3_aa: ASSYAAGGGALH
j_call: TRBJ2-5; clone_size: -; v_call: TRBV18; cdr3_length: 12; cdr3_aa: ASSPRRYEETQY
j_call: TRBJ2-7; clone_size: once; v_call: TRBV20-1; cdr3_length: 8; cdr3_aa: SASLSEQY
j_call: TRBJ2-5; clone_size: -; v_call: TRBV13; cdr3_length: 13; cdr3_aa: ASSVSGRLQRTQY
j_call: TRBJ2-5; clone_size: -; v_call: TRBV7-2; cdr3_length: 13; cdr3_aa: ASSQGLAGGQTQY
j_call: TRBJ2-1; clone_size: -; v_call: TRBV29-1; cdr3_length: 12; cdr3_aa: SVLGAGGYNEQF
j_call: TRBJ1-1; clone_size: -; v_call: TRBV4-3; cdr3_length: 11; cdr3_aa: ASSRYRGPEAF
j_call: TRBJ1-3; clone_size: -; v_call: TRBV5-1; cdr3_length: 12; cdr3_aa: ASSLVAGENTIY
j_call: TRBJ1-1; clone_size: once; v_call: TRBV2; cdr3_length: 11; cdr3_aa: ASRLGVGAEAF